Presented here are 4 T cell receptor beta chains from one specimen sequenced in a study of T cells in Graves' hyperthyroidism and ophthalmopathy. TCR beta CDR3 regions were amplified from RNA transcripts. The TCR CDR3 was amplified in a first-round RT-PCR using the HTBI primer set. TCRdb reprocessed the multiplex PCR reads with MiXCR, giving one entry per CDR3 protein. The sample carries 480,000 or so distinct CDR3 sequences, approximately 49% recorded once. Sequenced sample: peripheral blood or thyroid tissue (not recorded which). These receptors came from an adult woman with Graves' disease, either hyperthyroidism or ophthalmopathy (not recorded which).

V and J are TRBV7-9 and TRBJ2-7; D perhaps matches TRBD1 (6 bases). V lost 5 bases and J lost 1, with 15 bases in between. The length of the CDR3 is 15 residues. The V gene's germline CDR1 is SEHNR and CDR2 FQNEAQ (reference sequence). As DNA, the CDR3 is TGTGCCAGCAGCCAAGATCGAGGACAGTCCTACGAGCAGTACTTC. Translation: CASSQDRGQSYEQYF.

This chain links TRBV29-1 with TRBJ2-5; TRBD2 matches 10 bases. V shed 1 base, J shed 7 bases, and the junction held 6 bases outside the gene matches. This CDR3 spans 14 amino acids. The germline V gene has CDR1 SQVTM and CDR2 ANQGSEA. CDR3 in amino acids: CSVEGGTSEGTQYF. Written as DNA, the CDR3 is TGCAGCGTTGAAGGGGGGACTAGCGAGGGGACCCAGTACTTC.

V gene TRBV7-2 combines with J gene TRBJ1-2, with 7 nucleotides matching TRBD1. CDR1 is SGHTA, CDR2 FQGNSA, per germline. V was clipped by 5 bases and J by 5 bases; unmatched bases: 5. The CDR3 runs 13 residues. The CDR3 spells CASSRDSPYGYTF. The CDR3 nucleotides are TGTGCCAGCAGCCGGGACAGTCCTTATGGCTACACCTTC.

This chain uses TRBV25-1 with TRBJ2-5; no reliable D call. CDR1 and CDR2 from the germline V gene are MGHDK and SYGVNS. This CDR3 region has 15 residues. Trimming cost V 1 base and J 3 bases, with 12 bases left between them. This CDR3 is CASSELDRLKETQYF. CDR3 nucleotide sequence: TGTGCCAGCAGTGAATTGGACCGCCTAAAAGAGACCCAGTACTTC. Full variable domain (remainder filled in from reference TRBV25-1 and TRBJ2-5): EADIYQTPRYLVIGTGKKITLECSQTMGHDKMYWYQQDPGMELHLIHYSYGVNSTEKGDLSSESTVSRIRTEHFPLTLESARPSHTSQYLCASSELDRLKETQYFGPGTRLLVL.